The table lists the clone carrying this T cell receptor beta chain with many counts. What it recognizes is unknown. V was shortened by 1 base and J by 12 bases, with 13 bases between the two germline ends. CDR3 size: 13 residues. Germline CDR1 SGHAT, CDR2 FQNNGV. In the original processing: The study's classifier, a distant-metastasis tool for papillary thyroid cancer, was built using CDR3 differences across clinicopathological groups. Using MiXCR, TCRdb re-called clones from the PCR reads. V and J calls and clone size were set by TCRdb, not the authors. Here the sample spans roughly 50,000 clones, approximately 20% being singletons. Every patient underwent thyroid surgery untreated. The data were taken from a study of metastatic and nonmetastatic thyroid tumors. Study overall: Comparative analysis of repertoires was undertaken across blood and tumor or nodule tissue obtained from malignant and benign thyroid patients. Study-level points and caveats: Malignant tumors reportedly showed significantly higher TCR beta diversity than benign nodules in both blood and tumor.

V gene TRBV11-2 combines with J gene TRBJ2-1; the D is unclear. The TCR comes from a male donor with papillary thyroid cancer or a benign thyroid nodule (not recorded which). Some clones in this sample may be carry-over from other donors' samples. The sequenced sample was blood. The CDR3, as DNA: TGTGCCAGCAGCTTAGGTAATTATAACACGCAGTTCTTC. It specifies CASSLGNYNTQFF.